These 14 T cell receptor beta chains were sequenced from one sample in a study of shared clonotypes between healthy human individuals. TCRdb's copy holds only in-frame clones and misses some; the assay was immunoSEQ multiplex PCR. Counted here are 450,000 to 500,000 clones, about 82% occurring once; the ten biggest clones make up 10% to 15%. The sequenced sample consisted of PBMCs. Every receptor here comes from a woman aged 40 to 55 in good health. Some clones in this sample may be carry-over from other donors' samples.

As regards this clone: A far larger clone is one base from this, pointing to a likely read error. The genes are TRBV10-3 and TRBJ1-5, with D possibly matching TRBD1 (6 bases). CDR1 ENHRY and CDR2 SYGVKD come from the germline V gene. CDR3 length equals 13 residues. As DNA, the CDR3 is TGTGCCATCAGCCGGGACAACAATCAGTCCCAGCATTTT. Amino acid sequence: CAISRDNNQSQHF.

The gene calls are TRBV30 and TRBJ2-5; the D gene is possibly TRBD1 (5 bases). This CDR3 is built from 14 residues. The germline V and J ends were trimmed by 0 bases and 1 base, with 9 bases remaining between them. CDR1 is GTSNPN and CDR2 is SVGIG in the germline V gene (reference sequence). CDR3 loop: CAWSVRQLQETQYF. The CDR3, as DNA: TGTGCCTGGAGTGTACGACAGCTCCAAGAGACCCAGTACTTC.

The chain uses TRBV2 and TRBJ2-4, with D possibly being TRBD2 (6 bases). Between the trimmed V and J ends, which lost 10 bases and 7 bases, there was a span of 17 bases. The CDR3 is made up of 13 amino acids. Germline lookup yields CDR1 SNHLY and CDR2 FYNNEI. CDR3 residues: CATLLARGNIQYF. In DNA form, the CDR3 reads TGTGCCACCCTGCTGGCCCGGGGGAACATTCAGTACTTC.

This chain uses TRBV4-1 with TRBJ2-7, with 11 nucleotides matching TRBD1. Germline CDR1 reads MGHRA; CDR2 reads YSYEKL. The CDR3 has 15 residues. The ends lost 3 bases at V and 3 bases at J; junction bases unmatched: 4. The CDR3 loop reads CASSQDRGHYYEQYF. CDR3 sequence (DNA): TGCGCCAGCAGCCAGGACAGGGGGCACTACTACGAGCAGTACTTC.

The chain has TRBV6-5 and TRBJ2-6; the match to TRBD1 covers 10 bases. The CDR3 spans 15 residues. The junction had 7 bases not matched to a gene; V was cut back by 10 bases and J by 4 bases. In germline, CDR1 is MNHEY, CDR2 SVGAGI. The CDR3: CANRQGAGGANVLTF. The DNA for the CDR3 is TGTGCCAACAGACAGGGGGCGGGCGGGGCCAACGTCCTGACTTTC.

The chain couples TRBV6-5 to TRBJ2-1; 8 nucleotides match TRBD1. V shed 5 bases and J 6 bases; nucleotides not matched to a gene: 6. There are 14 residues in the CDR3. The germline V gene encodes CDR1 MNHEY and CDR2 SVGAGI. Written as DNA, the CDR3 is TGTGCCAGCAGTCAGGGGGCCAAGCCCAATGAGCAGTTCTTC. Translating gives CASSQGAKPNEQFF.

The chain recombines TRBV18 with TRBJ1-2, with D perhaps TRBD1 (6 bases). Germline assignment: CDR1 KGHSH and CDR2 LQKENI. V was cut by 6 bases and J by 4 bases, with 12 bases left in between. CDR3 length: 13 residues. The CDR3, as DNA: TGTGCCAGCTCGCCTGGACAGATCTATGGCTACACCTTC. Translated: CASSPGQIYGYTF.

This rearrangement joins TRBV7-9 to TRBJ1-5; D is perhaps TRBD1 (5 bases). The ends were cut back, 5 bases at V and 2 bases at J, with 10 bases in the middle. The CDR3 sequence is 14 residues long. Germline CDR1 and CDR2: SEHNR and FQNEAQ (reference sequence). The CDR3 coding sequence is TGTGCCAGCAGCATTGACAGTGGCAATCAGCCCCAGCATTTT. This encodes CASSIDSGNQPQHF. Combining the CDR3 with reference TRBV7-9 and TRBJ1-5 gives the whole variable domain DTGVSQNPRHKITKRGQNVTFRCDPISEHNRLYWYRQTLGQGPEFLTYFQNEAQLEKSRLLSDRFSAERPKGSFSTLEIQRTEQGDSAMYLCASSIDSGNQPQHFGDGTRLSIL.

The rearrangement uses TRBV7-2 and TRBJ2-2, with a possible D match to TRBD1 (6 bases). The CDR3 covers 15 residues. Per the germline V gene, CDR1 is SGHTA and CDR2 is FQGNSA. V dropped 3 bases and J dropped 4 bases, with 12 bases sitting between them. CDR3 nucleotides: TGTGCCAGCAGCTTGAGCAGGGGCGCCACCGGGGAGCTGTTTTTT. It specifies CASSLSRGATGELFF.

The chain is built from TRBV19 and TRBJ1-2; D ambiguous. Germline CDR1 and CDR2: LNHDA and SQIVND (reference sequence). The CDR3 sequence is 13 residues long. Trimming took off 7 bases at V and 6 bases at J, with 15 bases between the two ends. CDR3 amino acids: CASTALNSDGYTF. CDR3 nucleotides: TGTGCCAGTACCGCCCTCAACTCAGATGGCTACACCTTC.

About this clone: At the DNA level, this CDR3 is encoded by other sequences in the same sample as well. The V and J genes are TRBV4-1 and TRBJ2-7, with TRBD2 identical over 13 bases. The V gene end was trimmed by 1 base and the J gene end by 3 bases; junction bases not matched to a gene: 0. CDR1 and CDR2 from the germline V gene are MGHRA and YSYEKL. CDR3 length: 15 residues. This CDR3 is CASSQGLAGGYEQYF. The CDR3 region has the DNA TGCGCCAGCAGCCAAGGACTAGCGGGAGGCTACGAGCAGTACTTC.

This chain uses TRBV7-9 with TRBJ2-6, with D possibly matching TRBD1 (5 bases). The CDR3 spans 18 residues. Trimming shortened V by 0 bases and J by 0 bases, and 12 bases separated the two germline ends. Germline V gene lookup returns CDR1 SEHNR and CDR2 FQNEAQ (reference sequence). The DNA of the CDR3 is TGTGCCAGCAGCTTAGCGCAGGGTCTCCTCTCTGGGGCCAACGTCCTGACTTTC. Protein: CASSLAQGLLSGANVLTF. Using reference TRBV7-9 and TRBJ2-6 for the parts outside the CDR3, the full variable domain is DTGVSQNPRHKITKRGQNVTFRCDPISEHNRLYWYRQTLGQGPEFLTYFQNEAQLEKSRLLSDRFSAERPKGSFSTLEIQRTEQGDSAMYLCASSLAQGLLSGANVLTFGAGSRLTVL.

The chain has TRBV7-3 and TRBJ2-7; 7 bases align to TRBD2. CDR1 is SGHTA, CDR2 FQGTGA, per germline. After removal of 2 bases from V and 5 bases from J, the junction contained 9 bases not matched to a gene. CDR3 length: 15 residues. The chain's CDR3 is CASSLLAGALNEQYF. The DNA of the CDR3 is TGTGCCAGCAGCTTACTCGCGGGAGCGTTGAACGAGCAGTACTTC.

The V and J genes are TRBV6-6 and TRBJ1-5; 7 bases agree with TRBD1. Trimming at V came to 5 bases and at J to 5 bases, leaving 9 bases not matched to a gene. The CDR3 is 15 residues long. In germline, CDR1 is MNHNY, CDR2 SVGAGI (reference sequence). CDR3 DNA: TGTGCCAGCAGTCGCTTACAGGGGAATGATCAGCCCCAGCATTTT. Amino acid sequence: CASSRLQGNDQPQHF.